The 11 T cell receptor beta chains reported below all come from one sample, sequenced in a study of vaccination and CD4 T cells after COVID-19. These receptors have no identified antigens. The time point denotes: late sampling 161 to 241 days after vaccination in a few convalescent patients. Treatment given: roughly 11-day PBMC culture with coronavirus spike peptide pools or control peptides (ViraFEST assay). Researchers used the Oncomine TCR Beta short-read assay to sequence DNA from cultured CD4+ T cells. TCRdb re-called the PCR reads with MiXCR, one entry per CDR3 protein. Of about 21,000 distinct CDR3 sequences detected, roughly 40% appear once; the ten largest clones hold 9% to 10%. Sequenced material: CD4+ T cells from blood, cultured in vitro, taken about 7 months after SARS-CoV-2 vaccination. These receptors originate from a human donor who had recovered from COVID-19.

This clonotype appeared a few times. The CDR3 sequence is CASSDPLVQPQHF. The CDR3 bases are TGTGCCAGCAGTGACCCGCTGGTGCAGCCCCAGCATTTT. V is TRBV6-1 and J is TRBJ1-5; D gene unclear. The germline V and J ends were trimmed by 3 bases and 7 bases, with 10 bases remaining between them. Germline CDR1 MNHNS, CDR2 SASEGT. The CDR3 has 13 amino acids.

This clonotype was seen a few times. J is TRBJ2-5 and V is TRBV28, with 8 bases matching TRBD2. CDR3 length equals 14 residues. V dropped 5 bases and J dropped 5; count of bases not matched to a gene: 7. Germline-derived CDR1 and CDR2 are MDHEN and SYDVKM. The CDR3 spells CASSTPGLDETQYF. The CDR3 DNA reads TGTGCCAGCAGTACCCCGGGACTAGACGAGACCCAGTACTTC.

This rearrangement joins TRBV24-1 to TRBJ2-5; TRBD2 aligns across 7 bases. CDR3 length equals 14 residues. The germline gives CDR1 KGHDR, CDR2 SFDVKD. Trimming at V came to 2 bases and at J to 2 bases, leaving 1 base not matched to a gene. CDR3 amino acids: CATSDSREQETQYF. The CDR3 bases are TGTGCCACCAGTGATTCGCGGGAGCAAGAGACCCAGTACTTC.

The chain carries TRBV7-9 and TRBJ2-7; tentative D call: TRBD2 (6 bases). Germline CDR1 is SEHNR and CDR2 is FQNEAQ (reference sequence). V lost 1 base and J 5 bases, leaving 18 bases between the germline ends. The CDR3 length is 16 residues. CDR3 bases: TGTGCCAGCAGCTTAGGATTCGGACTAAGGCGAAACGAGCAGTACTTC. It codes for CASSLGFGLRRNEQYF.

The rearrangement links TRBV24-1 to TRBJ2-5; 11 bases are shared with TRBD2. J lost 2 bases, V lost 4 bases, and 8 bases had no gene match. From germline, CDR1 is KGHDR and CDR2 SFDVKD. This CDR3 region has 17 residues. Here the CDR3 reads CATSDQGLAGHQETQYF. In DNA, the CDR3 is TGTGCCACCAGTGACCAAGGACTAGCGGGCCATCAAGAGACCCAGTACTTC.

The rearrangement links TRBV6-2 or TRBV6-3 to TRBJ1-6, with 7 bases lining up with TRBD1. Germline V gives CDR1 MNHEY, CDR2 SVGEGT. The length of the CDR3 is 15 residues. The V segment lost 8 bases and the J segment 10 bases; nucleotides outside the gene matches: 14. For the CDR3, the DNA is TGTGCCAGCCGACCCACAGGGGATAAAGGGTCACCCCTCCACTTT. It specifies CASRPTGDKGSPLHF.

The rearrangement uses TRBV20-1 and TRBJ2-5, with 7 positions matching TRBD2. This CDR3 has 15 amino acids. V was clipped by 6 bases and J by 2 bases; unmatched bases: 12. Germline assignment: CDR1 DFQATT and CDR2 SNEGSKA (reference sequence). The CDR3 loop is CSAPPSGTSQETQYF. CDR3 bases: TGCAGTGCACCGCCGAGCGGGACTTCTCAAGAGACCCAGTACTTC.

This chain links TRBV6-2 or TRBV6-3 with TRBJ2-1; D tentatively reads TRBD1 or TRBD2 (7 bases each). V was shortened by 7 bases and J by 2 bases, with 21 bases between the two germline ends. Germline V gene lookup returns CDR1 MNHEY and CDR2 SVGEGT. The CDR3 extends over 17 amino acids. The CDR3 loop is CASMSGTVRPPYNEQFF. DNA of the CDR3: TGTGCCAGCATGAGCGGGACAGTCCGTCCCCCCTACAATGAGCAGTTCTTC.

This clonotype occurred a few times. The chain carries TRBV7-2 and TRBJ1-1, with D possibly being TRBD1 (5 bases). Germline assignment: CDR1 SGHTA and CDR2 FQGNSA. V shed 0 bases and J shed 4 bases, with 12 bases lying between them. The CDR3 is made up of 15 amino acids. The DNA for the CDR3 is TGTGCCAGCAGCTTAGCCAGGGCGAGGGGCACTGAAGCTTTCTTT. It codes for CASSLARARGTEAFF.

This clonotype was detected only once. The chain uses TRBV6-1 and TRBJ2-1; TRBD2 matches at 11 bases. With V trimmed by 3 bases and J by 5 bases, 3 bases remained unmatched. Germline V lookup: CDR1 MNHNS, CDR2 SASEGT. This CDR3 is 15 amino acids long. The CDR3 coding sequence is TGTGCCAGCAGTGATTGGGGACTAGCGGACAATGAGCAGTTCTTC. Protein sequence: CASSDWGLADNEQFF.

The chain combines TRBV15 with TRBJ2-1, with 15 bases aligning to TRBD2. The CDR3 loop spans 19 amino acids. The germline V gene encodes CDR1 LNHNV and CDR2 YYDKDF (reference sequence). V lost 5 bases, J lost 0 bases, and 8 bases stayed unmatched. This CDR3 is CATSGRTSGRASSYNEQFF. CDR3 bases: TGTGCCACCAGCGGGCGGACTAGCGGGAGGGCGAGCTCCTACAATGAGCAGTTCTTC. The entire variable domain, with the rest obtained from reference TRBV15 and TRBJ2-1, is as follows: DAMVIQNPRYQVTQFGKPVTLSCSQTLNHNVMYWYQQKSSQAPKLLFHYYDKDFNNEADTPDNFQSRRPNTSFCFLDIRSPGLGDTAMYLCATSGRTSGRASSYNEQFFGPGTRLTVL.